A single sample gave rise to the 2 T cell receptor beta chains below, sequenced in a study of T cells after posttransplantation cyclophosphamide (dated by TCRdb to about 2016). The library was built by means of the immunoSEQ multiplex PCR assay. TCRdb mirrors the immuneACCESS table, restricted to in-frame sequences. Some clones are absent from its copies; in checked studies, under half trace to an unresolved V gene, and the reason for the others is unknown. Across this sample there are under 20,000 clones, with over 65% seen only once. The ten biggest clones cover roughly a quarter of the sample. Explained via the paper, the treatment or condition label denotes: high-dose cyclophosphamide on days +3 and +4 as single-agent GVHD prophylaxis. PTCy patients received busulfan and fludarabine conditioning, a related or unrelated marrow graft, and cyclophosphamide on days +3 and +4. Sequenced material: PBMCs, taken after an allogeneic stem cell transplant with post-transplant cyclophosphamide. These receptors all come from a male patient aged 30 to 40 who received an allogeneic stem cell transplant from a related donor, was CMV-positive, and had acute GVHD only. Donor T cells from the graft may be present among the T cells after a transplant.

This clone was recorded a few times. The genes are TRBV7-2 and TRBJ1-1; 7 bases line up with TRBD1. The CDR3 runs 15 residues. V was pared by 3 bases and J by 3 bases, with 7 bases of the junction left unmatched. Per the germline V gene, CDR1 is SGHTA and CDR2 is FQGNSA. In DNA form, the CDR3 reads TGTGCCAGCAGCTTCCAGGACAGGAAGTACACTGAAGCTTTCTTT. Residues: CASSFQDRKYTEAFF.

This chain joins TRBV7-2 and TRBJ1-1, with a weak D call TRBD1 (5 bases). The V end was cut by 6 bases, the J end by 1 base, with 9 bases between. Looked up from germline, CDR1 is SGHTA and CDR2 is FQGNSA. This CDR3 spans 13 amino acids. CDR3 coding DNA: TGTGCCAGCAGTTACACAGGGAACACTGAAGCTTTCTTT. Protein: CASSYTGNTEAFF.